This TCR beta chain was retrieved from a study of blood T cell repertoires in COVID-19. For the study at large: PBMCs, B-cell-depleted T cells, or T cells were the source of the cDNA or gDNA that made up the material.

Profiled with immunoSEQ multiplex PCR; TCRdb holds only in-frame clones, not every one. The table records 190,000 or so clones, 85% of them present only once. Cohorts were determined from participant-reported clinical history. Recovery among Cohort 3 donors was established by two negative PCRs, clearance, or symptom resolution. In germline, CDR1 is LGHDT, CDR2 YNNKEL (reference sequence). Between the trimmed V and J ends, which lost 5 bases and 0 bases, there was a span of 10 bases. The length of the CDR3 is 14 residues. The source material was PBMCs or T cells enriched from blood (not recorded which). This receptor was obtained from a man in his forties who had recovered from COVID-19. This chain connects TRBV3-1 (or the pseudogene TRBV3-2) to TRBJ1-1, with D possibly TRBD1 on 6 matching bases. The CDR3 loop reads CASSTGQMNTEAFF. The CDR3, as DNA: TGTGCCAGCAGCACGGGACAAATGAACACTGAAGCTTTCTTT.